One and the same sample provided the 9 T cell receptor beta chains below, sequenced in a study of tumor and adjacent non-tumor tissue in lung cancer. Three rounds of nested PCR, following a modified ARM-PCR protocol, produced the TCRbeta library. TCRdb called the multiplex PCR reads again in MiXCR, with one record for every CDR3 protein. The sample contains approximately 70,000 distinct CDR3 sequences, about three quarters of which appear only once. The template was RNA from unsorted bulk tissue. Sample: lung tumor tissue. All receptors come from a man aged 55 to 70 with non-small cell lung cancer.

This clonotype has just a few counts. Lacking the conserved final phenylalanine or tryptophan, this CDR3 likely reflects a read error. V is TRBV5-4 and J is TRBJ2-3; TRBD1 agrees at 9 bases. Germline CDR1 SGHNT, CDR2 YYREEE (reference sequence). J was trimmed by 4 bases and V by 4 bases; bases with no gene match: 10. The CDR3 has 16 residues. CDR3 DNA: TGTGCCAGCAGCCAGGGACAGGGAGGTATAGCAGATACGCAGTATTAT. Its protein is CASSQGQGGIADTQYY.

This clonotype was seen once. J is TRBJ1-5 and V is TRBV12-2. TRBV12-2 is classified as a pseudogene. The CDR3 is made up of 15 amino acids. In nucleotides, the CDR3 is TGTGCAAGTCGCTTAGCCCGTTTTGGCAATCAACCCCAGCAATTT. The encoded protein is CASRLARFGNQPQQF.

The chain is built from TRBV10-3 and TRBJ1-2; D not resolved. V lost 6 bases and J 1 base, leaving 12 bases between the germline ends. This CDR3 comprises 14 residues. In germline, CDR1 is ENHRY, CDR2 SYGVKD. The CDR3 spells CAISDLENNYGYTF. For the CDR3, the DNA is TGTGCCATCAGCGACCTGGAGAATAACTATGGCTACACCTTC.

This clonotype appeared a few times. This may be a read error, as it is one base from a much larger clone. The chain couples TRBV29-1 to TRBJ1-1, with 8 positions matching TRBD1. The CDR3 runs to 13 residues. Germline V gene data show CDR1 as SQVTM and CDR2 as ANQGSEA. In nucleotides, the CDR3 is TGCAGCGTTGTCAGGGGGCAGCGAACTGGAGCTTTCTTT. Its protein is CSVVRGQRTGAFF.

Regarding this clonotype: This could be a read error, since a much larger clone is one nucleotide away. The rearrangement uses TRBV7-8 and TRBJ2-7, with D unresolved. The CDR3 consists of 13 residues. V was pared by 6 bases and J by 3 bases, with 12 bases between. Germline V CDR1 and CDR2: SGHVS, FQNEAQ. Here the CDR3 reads CASSTGPDYEQYF. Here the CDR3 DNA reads TGTGCCAGCAGTACCGGACCAGACTACGAGCAGTACTTC. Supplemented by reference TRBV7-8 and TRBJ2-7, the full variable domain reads GAGVSQSPRYKVAKRGQDVALRCDPISGHVSLFWYQQALGQGPEFLTYFQNEAQLDKSGLPSDRFFAERPEGSVSTLKIQRTQQEDSAVYLCASSTGPDYEQYFGPGTRLTVT.

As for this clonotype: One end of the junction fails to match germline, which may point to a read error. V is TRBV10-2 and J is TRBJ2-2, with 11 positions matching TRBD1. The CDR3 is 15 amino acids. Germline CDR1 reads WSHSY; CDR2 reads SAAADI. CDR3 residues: CASTPGQGAREELFF. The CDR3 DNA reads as TGCGCCAGCACCCCCGGACAGGGGGCGAGGGAGGAGTTGTTTTTT.

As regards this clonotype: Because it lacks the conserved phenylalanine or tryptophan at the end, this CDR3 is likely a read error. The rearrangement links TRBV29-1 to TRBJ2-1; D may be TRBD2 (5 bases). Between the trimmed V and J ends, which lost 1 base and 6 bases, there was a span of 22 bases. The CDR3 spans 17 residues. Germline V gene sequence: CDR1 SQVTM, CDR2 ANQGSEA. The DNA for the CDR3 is TGCAGCGTTGAAGGAGAATACCGGGATGGCCTTTCCAATGAGCAGTTCCTC. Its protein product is CSVEGEYRDGLSNEQFL.

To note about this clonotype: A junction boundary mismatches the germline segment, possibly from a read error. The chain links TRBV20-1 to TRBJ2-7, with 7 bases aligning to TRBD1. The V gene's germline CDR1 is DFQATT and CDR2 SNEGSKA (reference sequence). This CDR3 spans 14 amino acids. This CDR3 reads CTARAETGNYEQYF. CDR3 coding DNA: TGCACTGCTAGAGCCGAGACAGGGAACTACGAGCAGTACTTC.

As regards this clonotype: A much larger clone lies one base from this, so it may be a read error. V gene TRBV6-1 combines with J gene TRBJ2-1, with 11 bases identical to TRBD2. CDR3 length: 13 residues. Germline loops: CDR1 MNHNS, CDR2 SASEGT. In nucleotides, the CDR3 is TGTACCAGCCCCCTAGCGGGGGGCCATGAGCAGTTCTTC. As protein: CTSPLAGGHEQFF.